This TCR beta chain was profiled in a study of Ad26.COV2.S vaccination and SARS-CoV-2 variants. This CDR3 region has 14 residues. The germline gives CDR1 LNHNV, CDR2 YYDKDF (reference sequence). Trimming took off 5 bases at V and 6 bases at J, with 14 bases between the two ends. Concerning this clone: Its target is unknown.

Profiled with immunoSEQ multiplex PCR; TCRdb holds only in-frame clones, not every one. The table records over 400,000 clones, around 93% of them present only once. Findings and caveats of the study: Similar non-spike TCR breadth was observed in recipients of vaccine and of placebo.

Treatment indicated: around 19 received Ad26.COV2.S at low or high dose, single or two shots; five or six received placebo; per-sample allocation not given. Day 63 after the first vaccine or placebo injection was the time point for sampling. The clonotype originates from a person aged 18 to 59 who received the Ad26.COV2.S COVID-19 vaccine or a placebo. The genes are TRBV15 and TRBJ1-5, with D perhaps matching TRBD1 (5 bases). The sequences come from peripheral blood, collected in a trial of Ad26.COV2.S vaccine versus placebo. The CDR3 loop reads CATSVGGAGQPQHF. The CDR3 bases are TGTGCCACCAGCGTCGGCGGGGCTGGTCAGCCCCAGCATTTT.